This entry lists 18 T cell receptor beta chains sequenced from one sample in a study of cytomegalovirus exposure and HLA in healthy donors. This PCR relied on a set of 60 Vbeta primers and 13 Jbeta primers. Profiled with immunoSEQ multiplex PCR; TCRdb holds only in-frame clones, not every one. The table lists 100,000 to 150,000 clones, about 80% of them singletons. Sequenced input: PBMCs. Receptors were obtained from a man aged 40-49 years in good health and CMV-seronegative.

This clone was recorded a few times. The chain links TRBV5-1 to TRBJ2-5; TRBD1 is a possible D gene (5 bases). The J call is uncertain, as TRBJ2-7 better fits the DNA end. The CDR3 is made up of 14 amino acids. Germline values: CDR1 SGHRS, CDR2 YFSETQ. The CDR3 DNA follows: TGCGCCAGCAGCTTGGGCGACAGATCCTACGAGCAGTACTTC. Protein sequence: CASSLGDRSYEQYF.

This chain uses TRBV27 with TRBJ2-1; 8 positions match TRBD2. CDR3 length equals 13 residues. Germline CDR1 is MNHEY and CDR2 is SMNVEV (reference sequence). V was clipped by 6 bases and J by 15 bases; unmatched bases: 13. CDR3 bases: TGTGCCAGCAGCCCAAACCTAGCGGGCGGTTGGTTCTTC. As protein: CASSPNLAGGWFF.

In its sample, this clone was seen once. The chain uses TRBV4-1 and TRBJ2-7; D perhaps matches TRBD1 (6 bases). The CDR3 covers 20 residues. Trimming left V 0 bases short and J 3 bases short, with 27 bases between. The germline CDR1 and CDR2 sequences are MGHRA and YSYEKL. CDR3 sequence: CASSQDQGPDQPGTNYEQYF. The CDR3, as DNA: TGCGCCAGCAGCCAAGATCAGGGCCCTGATCAACCCGGGACAAACTACGAGCAGTACTTC.

This sequence joins TRBV11-2 and TRBJ2-3, with 11 bases identical to TRBD2. The CDR3 has 16 amino acids. J gave up 3 bases and V 6 bases, and 8 bases lay outside the gene matches. The V gene's germline CDR1 is SGHAT and CDR2 FQNNGV. This CDR3 reads CASSSGVAGGTDTQYF. The DNA for the CDR3 is TGTGCCAGCAGTTCGGGAGTAGCGGGAGGGACAGATACGCAGTATTTT.

This chain joins TRBV7-3 and TRBJ2-3, with 8 nucleotides matching TRBD1. Trimming took 5 bases from V and 6 from J; bases not matched to a gene: 7. CDR3 length: 14 amino acids. CDR1 and CDR2 (germline): SGHTA, FQGTGA. CDR3 region: CASSTGQGLDTQYF. CDR3 nucleotide sequence: TGTGCCAGCAGCACAGGACAGGGATTGGATACGCAGTATTTT.

V is TRBV28 and J is TRBJ2-2, with a weak D call TRBD2 (6 bases). This CDR3 is 15 amino acids long. With 4 bases removed from V and 4 bases from J, the gap between germline ends came to 13 bases. CDR1 is MDHEN and CDR2 is SYDVKM in the germline V gene. This CDR3 reads CASSSRRDLTGELFF. The CDR3 DNA follows: TGTGCCAGCAGTTCTAGGAGGGATCTCACCGGGGAGCTGTTTTTT.

This sequence joins TRBV28 and TRBJ1-5, with 8 bases aligning to TRBD1. This CDR3 has 15 amino acids. Germline V CDR1 and CDR2: MDHEN, SYDVKM. V dropped 5 bases and J dropped 4; count of bases not matched to a gene: 7. The CDR3 reads CASSEDRVWNQPQHF. CDR3 coding DNA: TGTGCCAGCAGTGAGGACAGGGTATGGAATCAGCCCCAGCATTTT.

This chain uses TRBV7-9 with TRBJ2-5; unclear D gene. The CDR3 sequence is 14 residues long. V lost 1 base and J 4 bases, leaving 10 bases between the germline ends. CDR1 and CDR2 (germline): SEHNR, FQNEAQ (reference sequence). The CDR3 bases are TGTGCCAGCAGCTTAGGCTTGGTAGCAGAGACCCAGTACTTC. Translating gives CASSLGLVAETQYF.

This clone is a singleton in its sample. V is TRBV2 and J is TRBJ2-1, with a tentative D call TRBD1 (6 bases). Between the trimmed V and J ends, which lost 5 bases and 4 bases, there was a span of 9 bases. The CDR3 has 13 amino acids. Germline V gene lookup returns CDR1 SNHLY and CDR2 FYNNEI. CDR3 DNA sequence: TGTGCCAGCAGTCTCGGACAGTACAATGAGCAGTTCTTC. Residues: CASSLGQYNEQFF.

This clone occurred a few times. V is TRBV6-1 and J is TRBJ1-5, with no clear D. CDR1 and CDR2 from the germline V gene are MNHNS and SASEGT. The CDR3 is 15 residues long. Between the trimmed V and J ends, which lost 6 bases and 0 bases, there was a span of 12 bases. The CDR3 nucleotides read TGTGCCAGCAGCAAGGGAGGGATTAGCAATCAGCCCCAGCATTTT. Translated, it gives CASSKGGISNQPQHF.

This clone was seen only once. V is TRBV23-1 and J is TRBJ2-1; the match to TRBD2 covers 12 bases. TRBV23-1 counts as an open reading frame of uncertain function. This CDR3 spans 20 amino acids. The V gene end was trimmed by 0 bases and the J gene end by 6 bases; junction bases not matched to a gene: 15. The CDR3, as DNA: TGCGCCAGCAGTCAATCGGCGGTATTGACTAGCGGGAGTCACGGCAATGAGCAGTTCTTC. It is translated as CASSQSAVLTSGSHGNEQFF.

The CDR3 spells CASSTWTGSTGELFF. Here the CDR3 DNA reads TGTGCCAGCAGCACTTGGACAGGATCCACCGGGGAGCTGTTTTTT. The chain combines TRBV11-2 with TRBJ2-2, with 7 bases that match TRBD1. V shed 5 bases, J shed 4 bases, and the junction held 7 bases outside the gene matches. Germline V gene lookup returns CDR1 SGHAT and CDR2 FQNNGV. The CDR3 runs to 15 residues. Full variable domain (rest looked up from reference TRBV11-2 and TRBJ2-2): EAGVAQSPRYKIIEKRQSVAFWCNPISGHATLYWYQQILGQGPKLLIQFQNNGVVDDSQLPKDRFSAERLKGVDSTLKIQPAKLEDSAVYLCASSTWTGSTGELFFGEGSRLTVL.

The chain employs TRBV4-2 and TRBJ2-1, with 10 bases that match TRBD2. The junction had 9 bases not matched to a gene; V was cut back by 4 bases and J by 9 bases. CDR3 size: 15 residues. Germline V lookup: CDR1 LGHNA, CDR2 YNFKEQ. The CDR3 nucleotides are TGTGCCAGCAGCCGGGAGCGGGGGGGCCTGGGTGAGCAGTTCTTC. It is translated as CASSRERGGLGEQFF.

The CDR3, as DNA: TGTGCCAGCAGTTCTCCTGTCGTCCCCAATGAGCAGTTCTTC. The encoded protein is CASSSPVVPNEQFF. The rearrangement uses TRBV28 and TRBJ2-1; D gene ambiguous. Deletions cut 4 bases from V and 6 bases from J, with 13 bases between. The length of the CDR3 is 14 residues. From germline, CDR1 is MDHEN and CDR2 SYDVKM.

The chain uses TRBV27 and TRBJ1-5; D might be TRBD1 (5 bases). V dropped 7 bases and J dropped 0 bases, with 13 bases sitting between them. In germline, CDR1 is MNHEY, CDR2 SMNVEV (reference sequence). The CDR3 length is 15 residues. The CDR3 is CASTADIYSNQPQHF. The DNA for the CDR3 is TGTGCCAGCACCGCGGACATCTATAGCAATCAGCCCCAGCATTTT.

The chain is built from TRBV9 and TRBJ2-1; 8 positions agree with TRBD2. The CDR3 runs 16 residues. J gave up 8 bases and V 1 base, and 11 bases lay outside the gene matches. CDR1 SGDLS and CDR2 YYNGEE come from the germline V gene. The CDR3 DNA reads as TGTGCCAGCAGCGTAACTGCCGGGACTAGTGCGGATGAGCAGTTCTTC. It specifies CASSVTAGTSADEQFF.

J is TRBJ1-3 and V is TRBV7-9; D is unresolved. Trimming removed 2 bases at V and 0 bases at J, with 11 bases between. CDR3 length: 16 residues. Germline V gene data show CDR1 as SEHNR and CDR2 as FQNEAQ (reference sequence). CDR3 sequence: CASSLSGFPSGNTIYF. CDR3 bases: TGTGCCAGCAGCTTAAGCGGCTTTCCCTCTGGAAACACCATATATTTT.

The chain carries TRBV19 and TRBJ2-3; 7 bases are a match to TRBD1. This CDR3 has 14 amino acids. The J segment lost 3 bases and the V segment lost 5 bases, leaving 5 bases of the junction unmatched. Germline lookup yields CDR1 LNHDA and CDR2 SQIVND (reference sequence). In nucleotides, the CDR3 is TGTGCCAGTAGTCCCGACAGGGCAACAGATACGCAGTATTTT. This sequence encodes CASSPDRATDTQYF. The whole variable domain, filled in from reference TRBV19 and TRBJ2-3, reads DGGITQSPKYLFRKEGQNVTLSCEQNLNHDAMYWYRQDPGQGLRLIYYSQIVNDFQKGDIAEGYSVSREKKESFPLTVTSAQKNPTAFYLCASSPDRATDTQYFGPGTRLTVL.